The source of this TCR beta chain is a study of cytomegalovirus exposure and HLA in healthy donors. Study in general: Approximately 190 million T cells yielded more than 90 million unique TCR beta sequences, as an earlier analysis found.

The PCR used 60 Vbeta and 13 Jbeta primers. Method: immunoSEQ multiplex PCR; TCRdb's copy keeps in-frame clones and lacks some. This table holds about 120,000 clones, roughly 70% found once. This CDR3 has 15 amino acids. Trimming cost V 0 bases and J 4 bases, with 10 bases left between them. Germline CDR1 LNHNV, CDR2 YYDKDF (reference sequence). The specimen was PBMCs. The TCR originated in a woman between 18 and 29 years old in good health and CMV-seronegative. This chain connects TRBV15 to TRBJ1-5; the D is unclear. CDR3 sequence reads: CATSRESGPNQPQHF. As DNA, the CDR3 is TGTGCCACCAGCAGAGAGAGTGGGCCGAATCAGCCCCAGCATTTT. Full variable domain (remainder filled in from reference TRBV15 and TRBJ1-5): DAMVIQNPRYQVTQFGKPVTLSCSQTLNHNVMYWYQQKSSQAPKLLFHYYDKDFNNEADTPDNFQSRRPNTSFCFLDIRSPGLGDTAMYLCATSRESGPNQPQHFGDGTRLSIL.